This T cell receptor beta chain was sequenced in a study of blood T cell repertoires in COVID-19. Overall study: Both acute and convalescent COVID-19 samples were obtained from the United States, Italy and Spain. Sources were T cells, B-cell-depleted T cells, or PBMCs; the material itself was cDNA or gDNA.

Per the study methods: The authors estimated nucleated cell counts from reference gene primer amplification. Sequenced by immunoSEQ multiplex PCR; TCRdb stores in-frame clones only, minus some. V and J calls and clone size are as listed in that table; D and trimming were resolved from the DNA. The sample shows around 86,000 clones, 70% to 90% of them seen only once. The CDR3 is made up of 12 amino acids. Trimming cost V 5 bases and J 2 bases, with 4 bases left between them. Germline-derived CDR1 and CDR2 are SEHNR and FQNEAQ (reference sequence). Material: peripheral blood. The rearrangement links TRBV7-9 to TRBJ2-1; D unresolved. This TCR was recovered from a human donor in a cohort sampled during active COVID-19. The CDR3 loop reads CASSRPYNEQFF. CDR3 in DNA: TGTGCCAGCAGCCGTCCCTACAATGAGCAGTTCTTC. The variable domain in full, completed from reference TRBV7-9 and TRBJ2-1, reads DTGVSQNPRHKITKRGQNVTFRCDPISEHNRLYWYRQTLGQGPEFLTYFQNEAQLEKSRLLSDRFSAERPKGSFSTLEIQRTEQGDSAMYLCASSRPYNEQFFGPGTRLTVL.